This TCR beta chain was identified in a study of blood T cell repertoires in COVID-19. Study-wide context: Spain, Italy and the United States supplied samples that represented acute and convalescent COVID-19. T cells, B-cell-depleted T cells, or PBMCs provided the cDNA or gDNA that served as material.

Per the germline V gene, CDR1 is SGHNT and CDR2 is YENEEA. The J segment lost 4 bases and the V segment lost 4 bases, leaving 6 bases of the junction unmatched. CDR3 size: 14 residues. Methods used by the authors: Amplification of reference gene primers was used by the study to estimate nucleated cell counts. Profiling relied on immunoSEQ multiplex PCR, and the TCRdb table lists in-frame clones only, not all of them. That table gives V, J and clone size, and the DNA gave D and trimming. This table has 40,000 to 50,000 clones, 88% appearing once. Sequenced sample: peripheral blood. The rearrangement uses TRBV11-3 and TRBJ2-7; the match to TRBD1 covers 8 bases. This receptor was obtained from a human donor in a cohort sampled during active COVID-19. DNA for the CDR3: TGTGCCAGCAGCTACGGGCAGGGGGCTTACGAGCAGTACTTC. Encoded protein: CASSYGQGAYEQYF.